This T cell receptor beta chain was identified in a study of cytomegalovirus exposure and HLA in healthy donors. Notes on this clone: Antigen unknown.

Germline V CDR1 and CDR2: KGHSH, LQKENI. Trimming shortened V by 3 bases and J by 4 bases, and 24 bases separated the two germline ends. The CDR3 totals 18 residues. Study-wide results and caveats: The authors later found HLA-associated TCR beta chains more clonally expanded than equally common others.

The PCR made use of 60 Vbeta and 13 Jbeta primers. Sequencing was performed with immunoSEQ multiplex PCR; in TCRdb, only in-frame clones are kept and a portion is missing. The repertoire table contains 70,000 or so clones. The receptor comes from a female donor in good health and CMV-seropositive. The chain joins TRBV18 to TRBJ2-5; a possible D gene is TRBD2 (5 bases). Specimen: PBMCs. This CDR3 reads CASSPPGPRVGEGETQYF. CDR3 coding DNA: TGTGCCAGCTCACCGCCCGGGCCAAGGGTTGGAGAGGGAGAGACCCAGTACTTC. Supplemented by reference TRBV18 and TRBJ2-5, the full variable domain reads NAGVMQNPRHLVRRRGQEARLRCSPMKGHSHVYWYRQLPEEGLKFMVYLQKENIIDESGMPKERFSAEFPKEGPSILRIQQVVRGDSAAYFCASSPPGPRVGEGETQYFGPGTRLLVL.